The clone carrying this TCR beta chain was recorded a few times. Its antigen is as yet unknown. The sample belongs to a study of persistence of HIV-infected CD4 T cells. Study-wide background: A median of about 8 years of suppressive ART preceded sampling. Broader study findings: Within sorted populations, more oligoclonal TCRs accompanied more oligoclonal proviruses.

The immunoSEQ assay was version 4, run in survey mode. Genomic DNA was diluted to roughly 10 ng/uL, up to 1 ug per sample. Sequencing was performed with immunoSEQ multiplex PCR; in TCRdb, only in-frame clones are kept and a portion is missing. The repertoire holds under 15,000 clones, with around 68% as singletons. The stimulus was lysate of CMV-infected fibroblasts, roughly 9.2 ug/mL. Sorting selected CD4+ T cells upregulating both CD40 ligand and CD69. PBMCs were depleted of CD8+ T cells before stimulation. The ends were cut back, 7 bases at V and 0 bases at J, with 7 bases in the middle. The CDR3 has 13 amino acids. Germline V CDR1 and CDR2: SQVTM, ANQGSEA.

The chain has TRBV29-1 and TRBJ2-6, with D uncertain. This material consisted of CD4+ T cells sorted from PBMCs after 18-hour stimulation, taken from a patient who received antiretroviral therapy. The receptor was derived from an adult man with HIV who was CMV-seropositive. The CDR3 nucleotides are TGCAGCGGTAAGAGCTCTGGGGCCAACGTCCTGACTTTC. This translates into CSGKSSGANVLTF.